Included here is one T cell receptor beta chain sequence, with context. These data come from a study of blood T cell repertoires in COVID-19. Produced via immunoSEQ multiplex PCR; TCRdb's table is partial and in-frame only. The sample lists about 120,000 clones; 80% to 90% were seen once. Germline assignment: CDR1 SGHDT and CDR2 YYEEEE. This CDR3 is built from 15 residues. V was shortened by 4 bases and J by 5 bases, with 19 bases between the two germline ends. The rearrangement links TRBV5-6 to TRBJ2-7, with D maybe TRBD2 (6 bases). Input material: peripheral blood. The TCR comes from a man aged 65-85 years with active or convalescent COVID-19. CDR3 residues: CASSPEGQGGHEQYF. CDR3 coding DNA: TGTGCCAGCAGCCCGGAGGGCCAGGGAGGCCACGAGCAGTACTTC.